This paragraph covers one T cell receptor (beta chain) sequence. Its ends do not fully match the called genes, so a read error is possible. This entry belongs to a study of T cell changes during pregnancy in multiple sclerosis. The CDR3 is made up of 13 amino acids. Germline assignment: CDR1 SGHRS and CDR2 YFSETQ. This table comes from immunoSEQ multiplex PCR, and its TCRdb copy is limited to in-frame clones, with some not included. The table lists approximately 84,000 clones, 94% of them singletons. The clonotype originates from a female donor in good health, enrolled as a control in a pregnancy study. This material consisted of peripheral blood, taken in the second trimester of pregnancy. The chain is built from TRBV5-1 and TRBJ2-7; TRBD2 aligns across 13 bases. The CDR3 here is CASSLETTSGRAF. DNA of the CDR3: TGCGCCAGCAGCTTGGAAACCACTAGCGGGAGGGCCTTC.